This entry is about one T cell receptor (beta chain). The CDR3 covers 13 residues. Trimming left V 5 bases short and J 5 bases short, with 9 bases between. Germline V gene lookup returns CDR1 PRHDT and CDR2 FYEKMQ (reference sequence). These data are taken from a study of blood T cell repertoires in COVID-19. Whole-study context: The United States, Italy and Spain supplied acute and convalescent COVID-19 samples. The cDNA or gDNA used as material had been derived from T cells, B-cell-depleted T cells, or PBMCs.

Study processing details: Estimation of nucleated cell counts relied on the amplification of reference gene primers. TCRdb's copy holds only in-frame clones and misses some; the assay was immunoSEQ multiplex PCR. Clone size and the V and J calls come from that table; the DNA yielded D and trimming. The sample records tens of thousands of clones, roughly nine tenths being singletons. The sequenced sample was peripheral blood. The V and J genes are TRBV13 and TRBJ1-4; D gene unclear. This clonotype originated in a man older than 75 in a cohort sampled during active COVID-19. CDR3 sequence: CASSASINEKLFF. The CDR3 DNA sequence: TGTGCCAGCAGCGCTAGTATAAATGAAAAACTGTTTTTT.